This is a list of T cell receptor beta chains from one sample in a study of blood T cells in healthy people across ages. TCRdb re-called the 5' RACE reads with MiXCR, one entry per CDR3 protein. This table has 250,000 to 300,000 distinct CDR3 sequences, roughly 26% appearing once. Sequenced sample: blood. The receptors shown here come from a woman aged 70-85 years in good health. Each CDR3 is given with its conserved first and last residue. The D gene is left open where the match is weak. Rows give clone size only sometimes, using once, few, many, or a class for an expanded clone.

>once|TRBV7-9|TRBD1|16|TRBJ1-3
TGTGCCAGCAGCACGAAGGGACAGCTATCTGGAAACACCATATATTTT
CASSTKGQLSGNTIYF
>few|TRBV5-1|-|15|TRBJ1-1
TGCGCCAGCAGCCTGACCGGCGCCAGGGACACTGAAGCTTTCTTT
CASSLTGARDTEAFF
>-|TRBV20-1|TRBD2|12|TRBJ2-7
TGCAGTGCTAGTATATCGGGGGGCGAGCAGTACTTC
CSASISGGEQYF
>few|TRBV7-9|TRBD1|14|TRBJ1-6
TGTGCCAGCAGCTTGGACAGGGTTACCTCACCCCTCCACTTT
CASSLDRVTSPLHF
>-|TRBV12-3/TRBV12-4|-|15|TRBJ2-7
TGTGCCAGCAGTCTACGTGCAGCGGCGGGCTACGAGCAGTACTTC
CASSLRAAAGYEQYF
>-|TRBV7-8|TRBD2|16|TRBJ2-4
TGTGCCAGCAGCCCTCGGCTAGCGGGAGCGGTAAACATTCAGTACTTC
CASSPRLAGAVNIQYF
>few|TRBV7-3|TRBD1|18|TRBJ2-7
TGTGCCAGCAGGTCCGCCGCCTACAGGGGCTACCCTTCCTACGAGCAGCACTTC
CASRSAAYRGYPSYEQHF
>many|TRBV29-1|-|14|TRBJ2-5
TGCAGCGTTGAGGATTATAGCCAAGCGGAGACCCAGTACTTC
CSVEDYSQAETQYF
>few|TRBV20-1|-|12|TRBJ1-1
TGCAGTGTTGGGGGCAGTCATCGTGAAGCTTTCTTT
CSVGGSHREAFF
>-|TRBV9|TRBD1|16|TRBJ2-2
TGTGCCAGCAGCGTAGGCACAGGGGCGGGCACCGGGGAGCTGTTTTTT
CASSVGTGAGTGELFF
>few|TRBV6-6|-|13|TRBJ2-5
TGTGCCAGCAGTTACTCGCTGGGTCAGACCCAGTACTTC
CASSYSLGQTQYF
>many|TRBV5-1|TRBD1|15|TRBJ2-4
TGCGCCAGCAGCTTGGGGGGACAGGCCCGGGACATTCAGTACTTC
CASSLGGQARDIQYF
>-|TRBV20-1|-|11|TRBJ1-4
TGCAGTCCCTCGAAGAATGAAAAACTGTTTTTT
CSPSKNEKLFF
>once|TRBV6-1|TRBD1|13|TRBJ2-5
TGTGCCAGCAGCGGACAGGTTGACAATGAGCACTTCTTC
CASSGQVDNEHFF
>few|TRBV7-2|-|12|TRBJ2-5
TGTGCCAGCAGCTCCGTTCAAGAGACCCAGTACTTC
CASSSVQETQYF
>-|TRBV12-3/TRBV12-4|-|12|TRBJ1-2
TGTGCCAGCCTGTGGGAGAACTATGGCTACACCTTC
CASLWENYGYTF
>-|TRBV11-3|-|14|TRBJ2-7
TGTGCCAGCAGTCCGATACCCCGGGTTAGCGAGCAGTACTTC
CASSPIPRVSEQYF
>-|TRBV14|-|16|TRBJ2-5
TGTGCCAGCAGCCAAGAGAGCAGGGCGTTTCAAGAGACCCAGTACTTC
CASSQESRAFQETQYF
>few|TRBV12-5|-|17|TRBJ1-1
TGTGCTAGTGGTTTGTCGAGAGGGGGTAGAGGGTTCACTGAAGCTTTCTTT
CASGLSRGGRGFTEAFF
>few|TRBV20-1|TRBD2|18|TRBJ2-2
TGCAGTGCTAGGGGGCTGGTAGCGGGAGGGCAAATCGCCGGGGAGCTGTTTTTT
CSARGLVAGGQIAGELFF
>-|TRBV2|TRBD2|15|TRBJ2-7
TGTGCCAGCAGTGGGGATAGCGGGCCTCCCTACGAGCAGTACTTC
CASSGDSGPPYEQYF
>-|TRBV6-5|-|12|TRBJ2-5
TGTGCCAGCGGATACCGAAAAGAGACCCAGTACTTC
CASGYRKETQYF
>few|TRBV5-1|-|14|TRBJ1-1
TGCGCCAGCAGCTTGGTATCCGCTAACACTGAAGCTTTCTTT
CASSLVSANTEAFF
>-|TRBV28|-|13|TRBJ1-2
TGTGCCAGCATCCGACAGGAGGCTCGTGGCTACACCTTC
CASIRQEARGYTF
>-|TRBV7-9|TRBD2|16|TRBJ2-3
TGTGCCAGCAGCTTATCGGGGGGGCCTCCGTCAGATACGCAGTATTTT
CASSLSGGPPSDTQYF
>-|TRBV7-2|-|14|TRBJ2-7
TGTGCCAGCAGCCGGTATGAGCGGAACTACGAGCAGTACTTC
CASSRYERNYEQYF
>-|TRBV7-3|-|15|TRBJ2-2
TGTGCCAGCAGCTTAAATAGTGGGGCCGGCGGGGAGCTGTTTTTT
CASSLNSGAGGELFF
>few|TRBV28|-|15|TRBJ2-1
TGTGCCAGCAGTTTATACAGGGACATATACAATGAGCAGTTCTTC
CASSLYRDIYNEQFF
>-|TRBV9|-|14|TRBJ1-1
TGTGCCAGCAGCGTCGAAGCCTTGAACACTGAAGCTTTCTTT
CASSVEALNTEAFF
>once|TRBV29-1|-|14|TRBJ2-1
TGCAGCTATCGGCCACGGGGGACCTACAATGAGCAGTTCTTC
CSYRPRGTYNEQFF
>few|TRBV3-1|TRBD1|15|TRBJ1-3
TGTGCCAGCAGCCCGCCCGGGACAGGTGGAAACACCATATATTTT
CASSPPGTGGNTIYF
>few|TRBV20-1|-|14|TRBJ1-4
TGCAGTGCTAGAGATGGGGGGGCGCAAGAAAAACTGTTTTTT
CSARDGGAQEKLFF
>-|TRBV28|-|13|TRBJ1-4
TGTGCCAGCAGCCCTGGGGTGAATGAAAAACTGTTTTTT
CASSPGVNEKLFF
>few|TRBV7-6|-|13|TRBJ1-2
TGTGCCAGCAGCTTATCCGAGGGCGGTGGCTACACCTTC
CASSLSEGGGYTF
>-|TRBV3-1|TRBD2|16|TRBJ2-2
TGTGCCAGCAGCCTAACTAGCGGGAGTTCGACCGGGGAGCTGTTTTTT
CASSLTSGSSTGELFF
>few|TRBV29-1|TRBD1|13|TRBJ1-5
TGCAGCGTCCTAACAGGGGTAGCTCAGCCCCAGCATTTT
CSVLTGVAQPQHF
>-|TRBV3-1|TRBD1|14|TRBJ1-6
TGTGCCAGCAGCCATCGGGACAGAGATTCACCCCTCCACTTT
CASSHRDRDSPLHF
>-|TRBV10-3|TRBD1|14|TRBJ1-5
TGTGCCATCAGTGAGCGACAGGGGTTTCAGCCCCAGCATTTT
CAISERQGFQPQHF
>many|TRBV4-1|-|13|TRBJ1-4
TGCGCCAGCAGCCAAGATAGAAACGGAGAACTGTTTTTT
CASSQDRNGELFF
>-|TRBV28|-|12|TRBJ2-1
TGTGCCAGCAGTTTGCTCCTGAATGAGCAGTTCTTC
CASSLLLNEQFF
>-|TRBV5-6|TRBD1|15|TRBJ2-5
TGTGCCAGCAGCTTGGACAGGGGGCAGATAGAGACCCAGTACTTC
CASSLDRGQIETQYF
>-|TRBV29-1|-|13|TRBJ1-1
TGCAGTGCTACGCGGCCCCTGAACACTGAAGCTTTCTTT
CSATRPLNTEAFF
>-|TRBV2|TRBD2|19|TRBJ2-1
TGTGCCAGCAGTTCTTTCCCGGGACTAGCGGTCAGCTCCTACAATGAGCAGTTCTTC
CASSSFPGLAVSSYNEQFF
>-|TRBV7-2|TRBD2|15|TRBJ2-3
TGTGCCAGCGTCCTAGCGGGAGGGCCCACAGATACGCAGTATTTT
CASVLAGGPTDTQYF
>-|TRBV6-2/TRBV6-3|-|12|TRBJ2-3
TGTGCCAGCAGTTACGGGTATGATACGCAGTATTTT
CASSYGYDTQYF
>-|TRBV5-1|TRBD1|14|TRBJ2-7
TGCGCCAGCAGCCAGACGACAGGGCCCTACGAGCAGTACTTC
CASSQTTGPYEQYF
>-|TRBV29-1|-|13|TRBJ2-3
TGCAGCGCCGGGACTCCCGACCCAGATACGCAGTATTTT
CSAGTPDPDTQYF
>few|TRBV28|TRBD2|17|TRBJ2-7
TGTGCCAGCAGGCGGGGAGCGGGAGGTTCCCTCTCCTACGAGCAGTACTTC
CASRRGAGGSLSYEQYF
>few|TRBV7-9|TRBD1|15|TRBJ1-2
TGTGCCAGCAGCTTAGAGCAGGGGGCTTATGATGGCTACACCTTC
CASSLEQGAYDGYTF
>-|TRBV29-1|TRBD1|14|TRBJ2-5
TGCAGCGTTGACGGACAGGGGCACCAAGAGACCCAGTACTTC
CSVDGQGHQETQYF
>-|TRBV29-1|-|15|TRBJ2-5
TGCAGCGTAAACTTACAGGGCACATTACGAGAGACCCAGTACTTC
CSVNLQGTLRETQYF
>many|TRBV14|-|13|TRBJ1-6
TGTGCCAGCAGCCAAGAATGGAATTCACCCCTCCACTTT
CASSQEWNSPLHF
>-|TRBV9|-|13|TRBJ1-3
TGTGCCAGCAGCGTGGGGAGTGGAAACACCATATATTTT
CASSVGSGNTIYF
>few|TRBV27|TRBD1|13|TRBJ1-1
TGTGCCAGCAGTCGACAGGGGATCGCTGAAGCTTTCTTT
CASSRQGIAEAFF
>-|TRBV28|-|13|TRBJ1-3
TGTGCCAGCGGGGGGGGGCGCGGAAACACCATATATTTT
CASGGGRGNTIYF